The rows below give T cell receptor beta chains drawn from one sample of a study of blood T cell repertoires in COVID-19. This table comes from immunoSEQ multiplex PCR, and its TCRdb copy is limited to in-frame clones, with some not included. The sample contains approximately 400,000 clones, approximately 88% of which appear only once. The material sequenced was peripheral blood. Receptors were obtained from a man in his forties or fifties with acute or convalescent COVID-19. Each CDR3 is given with its conserved first and last residue. D genes are given only for firm matches. Where a row states a size, it is once, few, many or the class of an expanded clone; other rows omit it.

size	V	J	D	DNA	CDR3
.	TRBV14	TRBJ2-7	TRBD1	TGTGCCAGCAGCCATGAGAGGACAGGGTGGTCCTACGAGCAGTACTTC	CASSHERTGWSYEQYF
.	TRBV13	TRBJ2-6	TRBD1	TGTGCCAGCACGCCCGGGACAGGAATATCTGGGGCCAACGTCCTGACTTTC	CASTPGTGISGANVLTF
.	TRBV5-1	TRBJ2-1	.	TGCGCCAGCAGCTTGGCGGAGGGAGGCGTGATCGGAACATACAATGAGCAGTTCTTC	CASSLAEGGVIGTYNEQFF
.	TRBV5-4	TRBJ2-7	.	TGTGCCAGCAGCAAGGACAGTTCCTACGAGCAGTACTTC	CASSKDSSYEQYF
few	TRBV6-1	TRBJ2-5	.	TGTGCCAGCAGTGAAATAGGGGGTGAGACCCAGTACTTC	CASSEIGGETQYF
.	TRBV13	TRBJ2-5	TRBD1	TGTGCCAGCAGCTTGAAGGACAGGGCTGGGACCCAGTACTTC	CASSLKDRAGTQYF
.	TRBV5-4	TRBJ2-5	TRBD2	TGTGCCAGCAGCTTGCCTAGCGGGAGGATCCAAGAGACCCAGTACTTC	CASSLPSGRIQETQYF
.	TRBV5-5	TRBJ2-2	.	TGTGCCAGCAGCTTGGTTACCGGGGCCGGGGAGCTGTTTTTT	CASSLVTGAGELFF
.	TRBV19	TRBJ2-1	.	TGTGCCAGTACTGTCTTCGGGGTGGTGGGCTACAATGAGCAGTTCTTC	CASTVFGVVGYNEQFF
.	TRBV11-3	TRBJ2-2	.	TGTGCCAGCAGCTGGGGGGTTAACACCGGGGAGCTGTTTTTT	CASSWGVNTGELFF
.	TRBV4-3	TRBJ1-2	TRBD1	TGCGCCAGCAGCCAATCTCGACAGGGGGCCCCTAACTATGGCTACACCTTC	CASSQSRQGAPNYGYTF
.	TRBV11-3	TRBJ2-1	TRBD1	TGTGCCAGCAGCTCCCAAAGTCCCGGGACAGGGATTGAGCAGTTCTTC	CASSSQSPGTGIEQFF
.	TRBV3-1/TRBV3-2	TRBJ1-5	.	TGTGCCAGCAGCCAAGATCAATGCAGGAGGATCTATCAGCCCCAGCATTTT	CASSQDQCRRIYQPQHF
.	TRBV7-9	TRBJ2-1	TRBD1	TGTGCCAGCAGCCTGGGACAGGGGGTCGACTCCTACAATGAGCAGTTCTTC	CASSLGQGVDSYNEQFF
.	TRBV19	TRBJ1-1	.	TGTGCCAGTCGACAGGCTGAAGCTTTCTTT	CASRQAEAFF
.	TRBV11-3	TRBJ1-1	.	TGTGCCAGCAGCTTAAAGAGAGACACTGAAGCTTTCTTT	CASSLKRDTEAFF
.	TRBV10-1	TRBJ1-1	TRBD1	TGCGCCAGCACCCGGGACAGGGGGCTGGGAAAGGCTTTCTTT	CASTRDRGLGKAFF
.	TRBV5-4	TRBJ2-7	TRBD1	TGTGCCAGCAGCTCCGGACAGGGGTCCTACGAGCAGTACTTC	CASSSGQGSYEQYF
.	TRBV28	TRBJ1-4	TRBD1	TGTGCCAGCAGTCCTCTTACGACAGGGACTAATGAAAAACTGTTTTTT	CASSPLTTGTNEKLFF
.	TRBV28	TRBJ1-6	TRBD1	TGTGCCAGCAGTTTAGGAACAGGGGTGTATAATTCACCCCTCCACTTT	CASSLGTGVYNSPLHF
.	TRBV24-1	TRBJ2-5	TRBD2	TGTGCCATAGGACTAGCGCAAGAGACCCAGTACTTC	CAIGLAQETQYF
.	TRBV7-8	TRBJ2-3	TRBD2	TGTGCCAGCAGCCCCCCGTGGCGGGAGGGCTTGGATACGCAGTATTTT	CASSPPWREGLDTQYF
.	TRBV3-1/TRBV3-2	TRBJ2-1	TRBD2	TGTGCCAGCAGCCAAGGGACTAGCGTGAACTACAATGAGCAGTTCTTC	CASSQGTSVNYNEQFF
.	TRBV4-3	TRBJ1-1	.	TGCGCCAGCAGTCTTACAGGGAACACTGAAGCTTTCTTT	CASSLTGNTEAFF
few	TRBV27	TRBJ1-5	TRBD1	TGTGCCAGCAGTTCCATAGGGGGCGAAGGCAATCAGCCCCAGCATTTT	CASSSIGGEGNQPQHF
.	TRBV9	TRBJ2-7	.	TGTGCCAGCAGCGCGGACAGCTACGAGCAGTACTTC	CASSADSYEQYF
.	TRBV19	TRBJ2-2	TRBD2	TGTGCCAGTAGTATAGATGGCGGGGGTTCCGGGGAGCTGTTTTTT	CASSIDGGGSGELFF
once	TRBV5-4	TRBJ1-2	TRBD1	TGTGCCAGCAGCCCCCGCGGGACAGGGGGCATCTATGGCTACACCTTC	CASSPRGTGGIYGYTF
once	TRBV7-6	TRBJ2-2	.	TGTGCCAGCAGCTTAGGAGTAGCGGTAAACACCGGGGAGCTGTTTTTT	CASSLGVAVNTGELFF
.	TRBV6-4	TRBJ1-5	.	TGTGCCAGCCGAAGGATCACAGGGTTCTTGGGCAATCAGCCCCAGCATTTT	CASRRITGFLGNQPQHF
.	TRBV19	TRBJ1-1	.	TGTGCCAGTAAAGCGGGGGTTACTGAAGCTTTCTTT	CASKAGVTEAFF
.	TRBV2	TRBJ2-1	.	TGTGCCAGCAGTGAGTACAGGGTGAACAATGAGCAGTTCTTC	CASSEYRVNNEQFF
.	TRBV7-2	TRBJ2-7	.	TGTGCCAGCAGCTCGAGGGCTAGCTTTGAGCAGTACTTC	CASSSRASFEQYF
.	TRBV7-9	TRBJ2-7	TRBD1	TGTGCCAGCAGCTTAGGAAGGACAGGCAGAACCTACGAGCAGTACTTC	CASSLGRTGRTYEQYF
.	TRBV7-3	TRBJ2-1	TRBD2	TGTGCCAGCAGCCCACGGACTAGCTCCTACAATGAGCAGTTCTTC	CASSPRTSSYNEQFF
.	TRBV27	TRBJ1-2	TRBD1	TGTGCCAGCAGTTGGGGACAGGGGAACTATGGCTACACCTTC	CASSWGQGNYGYTF
.	TRBV27	TRBJ1-2	TRBD1	TGTGCCAGCAGTTCCCCGGACAGGGTGGGCGGCTACACCTTC	CASSSPDRVGGYTF
.	TRBV5-1	TRBJ2-1	.	TGCGCCAGCAGCTTGGAACTAGATCCCTACAATGAGCAGTTCTTC	CASSLELDPYNEQFF
.	TRBV7-9	TRBJ2-3	TRBD2	TGTGCCAGCACCCTCGGAGAAGCGGGGAACACAGATACGCAGTATTTT	CASTLGEAGNTDTQYF
.	TRBV11-2	TRBJ2-1	.	TGTGCCAGCAGCTTTCCAAATGCCTCGCGGAGCTCCTACAATGAGCAATTCTTC	CASSFPNASRSSYNEQFF
.	TRBV5-6	TRBJ2-2	TRBD1	TGTGCCAGCAGCGGGACAGGGGGGACCGGGGAGCTGTTTTTT	CASSGTGGTGELFF
.	TRBV5-6	TRBJ2-7	TRBD1	TGTGCCAGCAGCTTCGGGACAGGGGAAGGCGAGCAGTACTTC	CASSFGTGEGEQYF
.	TRBV11-2	TRBJ2-1	TRBD2	TGTGCCAGCAGCCCACTCAAGATCCGACAAGGTAATAGTGGGAGGGGGCAGTTCTTC	CASSPLKIRQGNSGRGQFF
.	TRBV5-1	TRBJ1-2	.	TGCGCCAGCAGCTTGGAGTCTAGGGGCTCCTATGGCTACACCTTC	CASSLESRGSYGYTF
.	TRBV2	TRBJ2-1	.	TGTGCCAGCAGTGACGACGGGGGCTCCTACAATGAGCAGTTCTTC	CASSDDGGSYNEQFF
.	TRBV5-1	TRBJ1-2	TRBD1	TGCGCCAGCAGCTTATACAGCAGGGGGCCTAGTGGCTACACCTTC	CASSLYSRGPSGYTF
once	TRBV4-3	TRBJ1-2	.	TGCGCCAGCAGCCAAGTCCTTAACTATGGCTACACCTTC	CASSQVLNYGYTF
.	TRBV12-5	TRBJ2-1	.	TGTGCTAGTGGTTTGGGTACCCCCAGGGGTGAGCAGTTCTTC	CASGLGTPRGEQFF
.	TRBV27	TRBJ1-1	TRBD1	TGTGCCAGATACTGGGACAGGAACACTGAAGCTTTCTTT	CARYWDRNTEAFF
.	TRBV3-1/TRBV3-2	TRBJ1-2	.	TGTGCCAGCAGGCGGGTGGGGGGCTATGGCTACACCTTC	CASRRVGGYGYTF
.	TRBV9	TRBJ2-3	.	TGTGCCAGCAGCGTAGGAGGTGGGGGGAGTGCAGATACGCAGTATTTT	CASSVGGGGSADTQYF
.	TRBV21-1	TRBJ1-1	.	TGTGCCAGCAGCAAATCCGCAGACACGAACACTGAAGCTTTCTTT	CASSKSADTNTEAFF